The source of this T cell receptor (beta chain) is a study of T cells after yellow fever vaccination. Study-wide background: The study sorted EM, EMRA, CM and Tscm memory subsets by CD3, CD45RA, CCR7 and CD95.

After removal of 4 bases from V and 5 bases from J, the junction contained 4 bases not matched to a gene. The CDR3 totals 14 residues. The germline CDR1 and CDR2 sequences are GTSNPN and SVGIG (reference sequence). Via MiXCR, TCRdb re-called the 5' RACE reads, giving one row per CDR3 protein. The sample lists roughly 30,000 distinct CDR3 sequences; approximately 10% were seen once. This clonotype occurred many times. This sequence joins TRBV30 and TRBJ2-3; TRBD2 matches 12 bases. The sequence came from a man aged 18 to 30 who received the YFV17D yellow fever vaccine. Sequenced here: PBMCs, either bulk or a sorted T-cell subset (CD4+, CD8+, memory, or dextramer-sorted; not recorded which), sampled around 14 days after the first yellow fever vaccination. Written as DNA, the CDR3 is TGTGCCTGGACTAGCGGGGGGGCGGTAGATACGCAGTATTTT. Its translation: CAWTSGGAVDTQYF.